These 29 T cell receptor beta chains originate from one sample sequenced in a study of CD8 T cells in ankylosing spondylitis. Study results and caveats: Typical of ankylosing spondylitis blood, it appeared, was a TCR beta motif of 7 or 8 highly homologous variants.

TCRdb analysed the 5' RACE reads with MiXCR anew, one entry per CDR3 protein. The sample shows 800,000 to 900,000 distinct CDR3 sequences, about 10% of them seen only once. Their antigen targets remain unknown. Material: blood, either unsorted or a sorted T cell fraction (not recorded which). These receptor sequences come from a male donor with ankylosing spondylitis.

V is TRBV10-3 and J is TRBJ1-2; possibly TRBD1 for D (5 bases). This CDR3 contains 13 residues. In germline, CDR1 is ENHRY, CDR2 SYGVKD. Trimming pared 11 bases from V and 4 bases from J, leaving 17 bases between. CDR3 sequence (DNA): TGTGCCTACGGTAGGGGTCTAGGCTATGGCTACACCTTC. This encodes CAYGRGLGYGYTF.

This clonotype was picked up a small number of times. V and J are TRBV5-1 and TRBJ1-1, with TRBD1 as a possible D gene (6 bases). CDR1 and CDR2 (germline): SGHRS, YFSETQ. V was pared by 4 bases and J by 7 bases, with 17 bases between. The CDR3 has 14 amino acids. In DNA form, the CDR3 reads TGCGCCAGCAGCCAAGATTACAGGGCCCATGAAGCTTTCTTT. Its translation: CASSQDYRAHEAFF.

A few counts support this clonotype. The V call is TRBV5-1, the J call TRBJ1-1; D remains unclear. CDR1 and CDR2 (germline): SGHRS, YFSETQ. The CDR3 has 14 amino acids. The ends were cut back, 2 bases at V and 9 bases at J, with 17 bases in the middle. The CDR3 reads CASSLQGEREKAFF. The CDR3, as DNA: TGCGCCAGCAGCTTACAAGGAGAAAGGGAGAAAGCTTTCTTT.

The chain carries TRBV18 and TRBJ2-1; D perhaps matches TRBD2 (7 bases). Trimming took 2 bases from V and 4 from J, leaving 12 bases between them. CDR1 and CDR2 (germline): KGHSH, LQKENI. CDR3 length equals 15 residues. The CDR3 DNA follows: TGTGCCAGCTCACCATTAGGGAGGGGGTACAATGAGCAGTTCTTC. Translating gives CASSPLGRGYNEQFF.

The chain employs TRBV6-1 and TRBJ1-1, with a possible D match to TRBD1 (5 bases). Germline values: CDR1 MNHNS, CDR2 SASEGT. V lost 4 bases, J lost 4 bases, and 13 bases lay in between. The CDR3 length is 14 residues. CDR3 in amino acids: CASSGQGFGTEAFF. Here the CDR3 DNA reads TGTGCCAGCAGTGGTCAGGGCTTTGGCACTGAAGCTTTCTTT.

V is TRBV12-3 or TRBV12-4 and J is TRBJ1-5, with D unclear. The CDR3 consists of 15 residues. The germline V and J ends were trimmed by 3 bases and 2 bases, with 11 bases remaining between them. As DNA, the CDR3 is TGTGCCAGCAGTTTGGTGTATCGGGGCAATCAGCCCCAGCATTTT. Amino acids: CASSLVYRGNQPQHF.

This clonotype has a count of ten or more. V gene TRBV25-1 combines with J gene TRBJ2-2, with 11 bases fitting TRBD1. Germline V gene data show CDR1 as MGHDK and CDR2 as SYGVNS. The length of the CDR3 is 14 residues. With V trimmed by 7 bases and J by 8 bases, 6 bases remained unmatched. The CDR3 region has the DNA TGTGCCAGCACCGGACAGGGGGCCGGTGGGGAGCTGTTTTTT. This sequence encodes CASTGQGAGGELFF. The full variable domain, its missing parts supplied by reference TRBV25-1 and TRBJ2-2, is EADIYQTPRYLVIGTGKKITLECSQTMGHDKMYWYQQDPGMELHLIHYSYGVNSTEKGDLSSESTVSRIRTEHFPLTLESARPSHTSQYLCASTGQGAGGELFFGEGSRLTVL.

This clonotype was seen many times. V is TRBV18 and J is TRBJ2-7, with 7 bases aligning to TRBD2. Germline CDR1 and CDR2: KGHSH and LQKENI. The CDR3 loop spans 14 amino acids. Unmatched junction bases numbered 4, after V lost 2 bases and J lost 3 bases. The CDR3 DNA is TGTGCCAGCTCACCAGCACTAGCGTTCTACGAGCAGTACTTC. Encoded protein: CASSPALAFYEQYF.

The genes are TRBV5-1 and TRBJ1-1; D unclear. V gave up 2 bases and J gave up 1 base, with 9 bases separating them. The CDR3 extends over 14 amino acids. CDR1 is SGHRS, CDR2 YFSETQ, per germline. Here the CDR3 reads CASSLTSWNTEAFF. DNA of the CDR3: TGCGCCAGCAGCTTAACCAGTTGGAACACTGAAGCTTTCTTT. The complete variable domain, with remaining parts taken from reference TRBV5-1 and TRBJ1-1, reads KAGVTQTPRYLIKTRGQQVTLSCSPISGHRSVSWYQQTPGQGLQFLFEYFSETQRNKGNFPGRFSGRQFSNSRSEMNVSTLELGDSALYLCASSLTSWNTEAFFGQGTRLTVV.

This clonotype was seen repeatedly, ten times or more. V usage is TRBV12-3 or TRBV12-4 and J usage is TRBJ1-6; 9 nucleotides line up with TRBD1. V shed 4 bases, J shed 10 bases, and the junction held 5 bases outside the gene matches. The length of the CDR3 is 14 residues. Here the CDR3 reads CASSSQGARSPLHF. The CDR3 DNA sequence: TGTGCCAGCAGTTCACAGGGGGCGAGGTCACCCCTCCACTTT.

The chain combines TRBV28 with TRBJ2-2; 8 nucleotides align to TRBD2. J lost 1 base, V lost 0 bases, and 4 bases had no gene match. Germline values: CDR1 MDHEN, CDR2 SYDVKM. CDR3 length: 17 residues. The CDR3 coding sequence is TGTGCCAGCAGTTTATGGGGCGGGAGGAGGAACACCGGGGAGCTGTTTTTT. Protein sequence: CASSLWGGRRNTGELFF.

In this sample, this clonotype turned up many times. CDR3 amino acids: CSASWASGNHEQFF. The CDR3 nucleotides are TGCAGTGCTAGTTGGGCTAGCGGGAACCATGAGCAGTTCTTC. This chain uses TRBV20-1 with TRBJ2-1; TRBD2 aligns across 9 bases. V was clipped by 3 bases and J by 8 bases; unmatched bases: 8. The CDR3 is 14 residues long. Germline V lookup: CDR1 DFQATT, CDR2 SNEGSKA (reference sequence).

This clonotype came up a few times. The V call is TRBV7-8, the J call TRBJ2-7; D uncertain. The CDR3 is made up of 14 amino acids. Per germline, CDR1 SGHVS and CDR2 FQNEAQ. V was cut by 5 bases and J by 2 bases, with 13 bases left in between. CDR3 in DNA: TGTGCCAGCAGCCGACCTCCCCAGCCCTACGAGCAGTACTTC. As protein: CASSRPPQPYEQYF.

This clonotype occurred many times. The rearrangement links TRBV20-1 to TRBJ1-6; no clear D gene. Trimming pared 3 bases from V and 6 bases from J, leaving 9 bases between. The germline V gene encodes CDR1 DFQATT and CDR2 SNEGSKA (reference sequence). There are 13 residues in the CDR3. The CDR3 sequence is CSASPGLNSPLHF. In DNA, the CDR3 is TGCAGTGCTAGTCCCGGTCTTAATTCACCCCTCCACTTT.

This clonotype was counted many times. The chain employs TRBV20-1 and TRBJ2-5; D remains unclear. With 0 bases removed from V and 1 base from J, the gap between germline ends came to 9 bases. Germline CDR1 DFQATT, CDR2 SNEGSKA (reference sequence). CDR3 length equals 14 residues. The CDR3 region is CSARDHRIQETQYF. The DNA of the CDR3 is TGCAGTGCTAGAGATCACAGAATCCAAGAGACCCAGTACTTC.

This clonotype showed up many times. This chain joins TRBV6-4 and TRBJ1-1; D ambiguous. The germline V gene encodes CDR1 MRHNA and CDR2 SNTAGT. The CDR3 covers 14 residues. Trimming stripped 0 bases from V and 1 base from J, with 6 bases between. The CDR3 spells CASSDSTENTEAFF. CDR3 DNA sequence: TGTGCCAGCAGTGACTCTACCGAGAACACTGAAGCTTTCTTT.

Here the CDR3 DNA reads TGCGCCAGCAGGCTCGAGAGACAGGGGGGAACCGGGGAGCTGTTTTTT. It yields the protein CASRLERQGGTGELFF. The chain carries TRBV5-1 and TRBJ2-2, with 9 nucleotides matching TRBD1. This CDR3 contains 16 residues. CDR1 is SGHRS, CDR2 YFSETQ, per germline. Trimming at V came to 5 bases and at J to 5 bases, leaving 10 bases not matched to a gene. Complete variable domain (other parts from reference TRBV5-1 and TRBJ2-2): KAGVTQTPRYLIKTRGQQVTLSCSPISGHRSVSWYQQTPGQGLQFLFEYFSETQRNKGNFPGRFSGRQFSNSRSEMNVSTLELGDSALYLCASRLERQGGTGELFFGEGSRLTVL.

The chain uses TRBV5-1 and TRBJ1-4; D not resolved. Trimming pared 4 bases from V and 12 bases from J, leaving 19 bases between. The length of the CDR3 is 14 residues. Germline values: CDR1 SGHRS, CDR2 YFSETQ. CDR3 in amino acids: CASSRTTASVQLFF. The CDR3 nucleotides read TGCGCCAGCAGCCGGACTACCGCCAGTGTGCAACTGTTTTTT. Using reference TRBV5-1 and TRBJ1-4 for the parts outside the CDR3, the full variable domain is KAGVTQTPRYLIKTRGQQVTLSCSPISGHRSVSWYQQTPGQGLQFLFEYFSETQRNKGNFPGRFSGRQFSNSRSEMNVSTLELGDSALYLCASSRTTASVQLFFGSGTQLSVL.

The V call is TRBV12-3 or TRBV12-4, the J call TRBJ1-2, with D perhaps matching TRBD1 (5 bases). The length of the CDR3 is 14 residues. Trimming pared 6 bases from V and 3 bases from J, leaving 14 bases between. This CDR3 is CASRPGLGDYGYTF. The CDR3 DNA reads TGTGCCAGCAGACCGGGACTAGGGGACTATGGCTACACCTTC.

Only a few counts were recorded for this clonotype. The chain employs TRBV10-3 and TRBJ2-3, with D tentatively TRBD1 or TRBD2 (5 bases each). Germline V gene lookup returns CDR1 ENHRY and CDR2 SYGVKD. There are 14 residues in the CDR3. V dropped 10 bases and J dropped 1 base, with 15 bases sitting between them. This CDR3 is CATQPGLRTDTQYF. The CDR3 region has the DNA TGTGCCACCCAGCCGGGGCTTCGCACAGATACGCAGTATTTT.

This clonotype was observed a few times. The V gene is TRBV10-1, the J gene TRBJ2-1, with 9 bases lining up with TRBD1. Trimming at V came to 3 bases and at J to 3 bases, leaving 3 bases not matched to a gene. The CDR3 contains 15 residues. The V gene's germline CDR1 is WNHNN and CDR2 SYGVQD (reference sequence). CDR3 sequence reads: CASSEGQGYYNEQFF. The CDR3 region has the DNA TGCGCCAGCAGTGAAGGACAGGGGTACTACAATGAGCAGTTCTTC.

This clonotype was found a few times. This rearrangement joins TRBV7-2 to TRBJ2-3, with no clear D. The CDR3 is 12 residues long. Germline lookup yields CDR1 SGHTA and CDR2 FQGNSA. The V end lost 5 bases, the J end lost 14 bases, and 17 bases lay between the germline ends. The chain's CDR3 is CASSPPDLPRYF. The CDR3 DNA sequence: TGTGCCAGCAGCCCCCCGGACCTCCCCCGGTATTTT. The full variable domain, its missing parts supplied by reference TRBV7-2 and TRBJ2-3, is GAGVSQSPSNKVTEKGKDVELRCDPISGHTALYWYRQSLGQGLEFLIYFQGNSAPDKSGLPSDRFSAERTGGSVSTLTIQRTQQEDSAVYLCASSPPDLPRYFGPGTRLTVL.

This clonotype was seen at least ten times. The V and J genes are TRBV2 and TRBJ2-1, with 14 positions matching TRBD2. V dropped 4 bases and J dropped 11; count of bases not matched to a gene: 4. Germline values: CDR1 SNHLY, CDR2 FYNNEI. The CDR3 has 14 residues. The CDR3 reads CASSGGLAGGKQFF. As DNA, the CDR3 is TGTGCCAGCAGTGGAGGACTAGCGGGGGGCAAGCAGTTCTTC.

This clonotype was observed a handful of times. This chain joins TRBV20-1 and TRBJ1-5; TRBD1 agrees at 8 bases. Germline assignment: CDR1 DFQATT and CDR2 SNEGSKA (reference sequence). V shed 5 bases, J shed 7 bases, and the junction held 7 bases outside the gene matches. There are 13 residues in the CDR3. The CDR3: CSAPDRGGQPQHF. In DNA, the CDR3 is TGCAGTGCTCCCGACAGGGGTGGGCAGCCCCAGCATTTT.

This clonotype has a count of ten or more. The CDR3 sequence: CASSNRGDTEAFF. DNA of the CDR3: TGTGCCAGCAGCAACAGGGGGGATACTGAAGCTTTCTTT. J is TRBJ1-1 and V is TRBV6-1; 8 bases match TRBD1. The J segment lost 5 bases and the V segment lost 6 bases, leaving 5 bases of the junction unmatched. Germline V gives CDR1 MNHNS, CDR2 SASEGT. This CDR3 has 13 amino acids.

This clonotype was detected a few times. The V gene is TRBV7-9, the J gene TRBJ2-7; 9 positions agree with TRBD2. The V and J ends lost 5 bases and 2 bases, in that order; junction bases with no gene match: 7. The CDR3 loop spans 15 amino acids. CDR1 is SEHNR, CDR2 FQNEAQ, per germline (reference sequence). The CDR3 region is CASSRPTSGTYEQYF. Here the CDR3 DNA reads TGTGCCAGCAGCCGACCGACTAGCGGCACCTACGAGCAGTACTTC.

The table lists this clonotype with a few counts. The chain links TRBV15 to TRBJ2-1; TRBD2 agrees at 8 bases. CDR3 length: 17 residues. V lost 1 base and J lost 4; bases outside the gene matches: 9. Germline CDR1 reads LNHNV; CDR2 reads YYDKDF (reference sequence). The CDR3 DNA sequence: TGTGCCACCAGCAGAGTAAAAGCGGGGGTGATATACAATGAGCAGTTCTTC. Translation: CATSRVKAGVIYNEQFF. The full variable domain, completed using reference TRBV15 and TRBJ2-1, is DAMVIQNPRYQVTQFGKPVTLSCSQTLNHNVMYWYQQKSSQAPKLLFHYYDKDFNNEADTPDNFQSRRPNTSFCFLDIRSPGLGDTAMYLCATSRVKAGVIYNEQFFGPGTRLTVL.

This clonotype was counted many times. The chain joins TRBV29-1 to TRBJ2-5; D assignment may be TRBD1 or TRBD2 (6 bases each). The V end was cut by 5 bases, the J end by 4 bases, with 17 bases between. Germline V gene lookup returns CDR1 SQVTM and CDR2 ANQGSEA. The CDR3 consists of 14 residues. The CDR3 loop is CSVRLQGGRETQYF. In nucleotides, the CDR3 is TGCAGCGTTCGCTTACAGGGAGGAAGAGAGACCCAGTACTTC.

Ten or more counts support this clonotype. CDR3 coding DNA: TGTGCCAGCAGCGCGGGACTAGCGAGCACCGGGGAGCTGTTTTTT. Its translation is CASSAGLASTGELFF. V and J are TRBV11-2 and TRBJ2-2, with 10 positions matching TRBD2. Looked up from germline, CDR1 is SGHAT and CDR2 is FQNNGV. This CDR3 is built from 15 residues. V lost 5 bases and J lost 4; bases outside the gene matches: 4.